These 18 T cell receptor beta chains originate from one sample sequenced in a study of Ad26.COV2.S vaccination and SARS-CoV-2 variants. Assay: immunoSEQ multiplex PCR; the TCRdb copy retains only in-frame clones and omits some. The data hold about half a million clones, with around 89% observed a single time. The treatment here: about 20 received Ad26.COV2.S at low or high dose, single or two shots; roughly five received placebo; per-sample allocation not given. Material that was analyzed had been drawn on day 63 after the first vaccine or placebo injection. The specimen was peripheral blood, collected in a trial of Ad26.COV2.S vaccine versus placebo. These receptors came from a person between 18 and 65 years old who received the Ad26.COV2.S COVID-19 vaccine or a placebo.

The chain recombines TRBV27 with TRBJ2-7; D call uncertain. The CDR3 loop spans 15 amino acids. The ends were cut back, 8 bases at V and 5 bases at J, with 22 bases in the middle. Germline V gene data show CDR1 as MNHEY and CDR2 as SMNVEV (reference sequence). In nucleotides, the CDR3 is TGTGCCAGCGGGATACCGGGTCCTAAGTGGCACGAGCAGTACTTC. It is translated as CASGIPGPKWHEQYF.

The CDR3 nucleotides are TGTGCCAGCACGCGTGGGACTGAAGCTTTCTTT. Encoded protein: CASTRGTEAFF. The chain recombines TRBV12-3 or TRBV12-4 with TRBJ1-1; D ambiguous. Trimming removed 7 bases from V and 5 bases from J, with 8 bases in between. This CDR3 region has 11 residues.

The chain has TRBV18 and TRBJ2-3; D perhaps matches TRBD2 (7 bases). Trimming stripped 5 bases from V and 2 bases from J, with 11 bases between. Germline CDR1 KGHSH, CDR2 LQKENI. The length of the CDR3 is 14 residues. Written as DNA, the CDR3 is TGTGCCAGCTCATTCGGGGGGCACACAGATACGCAGTATTTT. It specifies CASSFGGHTDTQYF.

This chain connects TRBV30 to TRBJ1-6, with TRBD1 as a possible D gene (5 bases). Trimming stripped 3 bases from V and 7 bases from J, with 13 bases between. The CDR3 runs to 14 residues. The germline CDR1 and CDR2 sequences are GTSNPN and SVGIG (reference sequence). The CDR3 reads CAWSLRGTNSPLHF. The CDR3 DNA sequence: TGTGCCTGGAGCCTACGGGGGACCAATTCACCCCTCCACTTT. Full variable domain (missing parts from reference TRBV30 and TRBJ1-6): SQTIHQWPATLVQPVGSPLSLECTVEGTSNPNLYWYRQAAGRGLQLLFYSVGIGQISSEVPQNLSASRPQDRQFILSSKKLLLSDSGFYLCAWSLRGTNSPLHFGNGTRLTVT.

The J gene is TRBJ1-6, the V gene TRBV2; D uncertain. V was shortened by 8 bases and J by 6 bases, with 11 bases between the two germline ends. The germline V gene encodes CDR1 SNHLY and CDR2 FYNNEI. The CDR3 has 13 residues. The CDR3 here is CASRQVLNSPLHF. The CDR3, as DNA: TGTGCCAGCCGACAAGTTCTTAATTCACCCCTCCACTTT. Full variable domain (rest looked up from reference TRBV2 and TRBJ1-6): EPEVTQTPSHQVTQMGQEVILRCVPISNHLYFYWYRQILGQKVEFLVSFYNNEISEKSEIFDDQFSVERPDGSNFTLKIRSTKLEDSAMYFCASRQVLNSPLHFGNGTRLTVT.

The V call is TRBV19, the J call TRBJ1-1; D not certain. Trimming removed 6 bases from V and 10 bases from J, with 21 bases in between. The germline gives CDR1 LNHDA, CDR2 SQIVND (reference sequence). This CDR3 spans 14 amino acids. The CDR3 loop is CASRPQTDKVRAFF. The CDR3 region has the DNA TGTGCCAGTAGACCCCAGACTGATAAGGTGCGAGCTTTCTTT.

The V gene is TRBV13, the J gene TRBJ2-7, with TRBD2 matching over 9 bases. The CDR3 has 15 residues. Germline CDR1 PRHDT, CDR2 FYEKMQ (reference sequence). V shed 6 bases, J shed 0 bases, and the junction held 6 bases outside the gene matches. The chain's CDR3 is CASSSSGVSSYEQYF. CDR3 nucleotide sequence: TGTGCCAGCAGTTCTAGCGGGGTCAGCTCCTACGAGCAGTACTTC. The full variable domain, rest sourced from reference TRBV13 and TRBJ2-7, is AAGVIQSPRHLIKEKRETATLKCYPIPRHDTVYWYQQGPGQDPQFLISFYEKMQSDKGSIPDRFSAQQFSDYHSELNMSSLELGDSALYFCASSSSGVSSYEQYFGPGTRLTVT.

The count of this clone is one. This chain connects TRBV27 to TRBJ1-6; D not resolved. CDR3 length: 13 residues. CDR1 and CDR2 (germline): MNHEY, SMNVEV (reference sequence). V was trimmed by 6 bases and J by 6 bases, leaving 9 bases between them. CDR3 nucleotides: TGTGCCAGCAGAGGTGCAGGTAATTCACCCCTCCACTTT. Protein product: CASRGAGNSPLHF.

The rearrangement joins TRBV6-5 to TRBJ2-7; TRBD2 matches 11 bases. This CDR3 is 15 amino acids long. The V and J ends lost 6 bases and 3 bases, in that order; junction bases with no gene match: 7. Germline CDR1 and CDR2: MNHEY and SVGAGI. The CDR3 DNA sequence: TGTGCCAGCAGACCGGGACTAGCGGAAAACTACGAGCAGTACTTC. Residues: CASRPGLAENYEQYF.

This chain links TRBV19 with TRBJ2-3, with TRBD1 matching over 7 bases. CDR1 and CDR2 from the germline V gene are LNHDA and SQIVND (reference sequence). The CDR3 spans 13 residues. With V trimmed by 4 bases and J by 5 bases, 3 bases remained unmatched. The chain's CDR3 is CASSNRGIDTQYF. The CDR3 DNA reads as TGTGCCAGTAGTAACAGGGGAATAGATACGCAGTATTTT. Drawing the rest from reference TRBV19 and TRBJ2-3, the complete variable domain is DGGITQSPKYLFRKEGQNVTLSCEQNLNHDAMYWYRQDPGQGLRLIYYSQIVNDFQKGDIAEGYSVSREKKESFPLTVTSAQKNPTAFYLCASSNRGIDTQYFGPGTRLTVL.

This chain joins TRBV5-1 and TRBJ2-7, with D perhaps TRBD1 (6 bases). Germline values: CDR1 SGHRS, CDR2 YFSETQ. The CDR3 consists of 14 residues. V dropped 6 bases and J dropped 2 bases, with 15 bases sitting between them. CDR3 coding DNA: TGCGCCAGCAACCCGACAGGTCCAACCTACGAGCAGTACTTC. Amino acids: CASNPTGPTYEQYF.

The chain employs TRBV3-1 (or the pseudogene TRBV3-2) and TRBJ1-2; D call uncertain. CDR3 length equals 14 residues. V was trimmed by 2 bases and J by 5 bases, leaving 12 bases between them. Germline V gives CDR1 LGHDT, CDR2 YNNKEL (reference sequence). The CDR3 nucleotides read TGTGCCAGCAGCCAACGGGATAAGTATTATGGCTACACCTTC. This codes for CASSQRDKYYGYTF.

J is TRBJ2-5 and V is TRBV7-9; 7 bases are a match to TRBD2. CDR1 is SEHNR, CDR2 FQNEAQ, per germline (reference sequence). The J segment lost 3 bases and the V segment lost 3 bases, leaving 10 bases of the junction unmatched. The CDR3 runs to 16 residues. The CDR3 reads CASSFPQWAGEETQYF. CDR3 nucleotides: TGTGCCAGCAGCTTCCCCCAATGGGCGGGAGAAGAGACCCAGTACTTC.

The V and J genes are TRBV14 and TRBJ2-1; possible D gene TRBD2, 5 bases. In germline, CDR1 is SGHDN, CDR2 FVKESK. The V gene lost 4 bases and the J gene lost 6 bases, with 10 bases spanning the gap. This CDR3 comprises 13 residues. The CDR3 sequence is CASSRGLLNEQFF. CDR3 DNA sequence: TGTGCCAGCAGCCGCGGACTCCTCAATGAGCAGTTCTTC.

The chain couples TRBV5-4 to TRBJ2-5; a possible D gene is TRBD2 (6 bases). Germline-derived CDR1 and CDR2 are SGHNT and YYREEE (reference sequence). The germline V and J ends were trimmed by 1 base and 4 bases, with 11 bases remaining between them. There are 14 residues in the CDR3. CDR3 bases: TGTGCCAGCAGCTTGTTTCAGCGGGCAGAGACCCAGTACTTC. It is translated as CASSLFQRAETQYF.

This sequence joins TRBV5-1 and TRBJ2-1, with TRBD1 matching 11 bases. The V gene end was trimmed by 0 bases and the J gene end by 5 bases; junction bases not matched to a gene: 4. The CDR3 has 16 amino acids. CDR1 is SGHRS, CDR2 YFSETQ, per germline. The CDR3 here is CASSLGGTGGNNEQFF. Written as DNA, the CDR3 is TGCGCCAGCAGCTTGGGCGGGACAGGGGGAAACAATGAGCAGTTCTTC.

The rearrangement joins TRBV2 to TRBJ1-2; the D is unclear. The CDR3 consists of 14 residues. Between the trimmed V and J ends, which lost 4 bases and 2 bases, there was a span of 11 bases. Germline V CDR1 and CDR2: SNHLY, FYNNEI. CDR3 sequence: CASSAGSGNYGYTF. DNA of the CDR3: TGTGCCAGCAGTGCAGGTTCTGGGAACTATGGCTACACCTTC.

The J gene is TRBJ2-3, the V gene TRBV2; 9 nucleotides align to TRBD2. V shed 6 bases, J shed 1 base, and the junction held 5 bases outside the gene matches. This CDR3 has 15 amino acids. Per germline, CDR1 SNHLY and CDR2 FYNNEI. The CDR3 nucleotides are TGTGCCAGCAGAGCGGGGGGCGGGGGCACAGATACGCAGTATTTT. Residues: CASRAGGGGTDTQYF.